This TCR beta chain derives from a study of T cell responses to AZD1222 COVID-19 vaccine. Study overall: Pooled in the analysis were second doses at about 4 or about 12 weeks.

Trimming took 1 base from V and 10 from J; bases not matched to a gene: 14. Germline V CDR1 and CDR2: SEHNR, FQNEAQ (reference sequence). The CDR3 is 17 amino acids. Sequencing was performed with immunoSEQ multiplex PCR; in TCRdb, only in-frame clones are kept and a portion is missing. Of around 120,000 clones in the sample, approximately 90% were seen once. The sample was peripheral blood, taken on day 0 of AZD1222 vaccination. The sequence was collected from an adult in good health. V usage is TRBV7-9 and J usage is TRBJ2-1; TRBD2 aligns across 9 bases. This chain's CDR3 is CASSLGNFGGGVKEQFF. The CDR3 DNA follows: TGTGCCAGCAGCTTAGGAAATTTCGGCGGGGGGGTAAAGGAGCAGTTCTTC.